The T cell receptor (beta chain) under discussion was sequenced for a study of cytomegalovirus exposure and HLA in healthy donors. Study observations and caveats: It was in a later analysis that TCR association rates were seen to vary by HLA locus, highest for DRB1 and lowest for HLA-C.

V dropped 3 bases and J dropped 2 bases, with 24 bases sitting between them. This CDR3 is 20 amino acids long. Germline CDR1 SGDLS, CDR2 YYNGEE. In regard to this clone: Its cognate antigen is unknown.

The PCR ran on 60 Vbeta and 13 Jbeta primers. Assay used: immunoSEQ multiplex PCR; TCRdb lists only in-frame clones, some missing. Of 100,000 or so clones listed, about 80% are singletons. Input material: PBMCs. This chain links TRBV9 with TRBJ2-6; possible D gene TRBD2, 6 bases. The receptor was isolated from a man aged 40-49 years in good health and CMV-seronegative. This chain's CDR3 is CASSGHWSTDGGAGANVLTF. Written as DNA, the CDR3 is TGTGCCAGCAGCGGGCACTGGTCGACGGACGGAGGGGCTGGGGCCAACGTCCTGACTTTC.